A selection of T cell receptor beta chains follows, all from one sample in a study of cytomegalovirus exposure and HLA in healthy donors. Sequencing used immunoSEQ multiplex PCR; TCRdb keeps in-frame clones, though not all of them. In the table there are around 130,000 clones, approximately 80% of which are singletons. Sequenced input: PBMCs. All receptors derive from a man aged 25-45 years in good health and CMV-seronegative. The CDR3 runs from the conserved cysteine through the conserved F or W. D genes are given only for firm matches. Clone sizes are given selectively: once, few, many, or a class where the clone is expanded.

D gene: .; clone size: .; V gene: TRBV19; J gene: TRBJ2-3; CDR3 protein: CASSWGETDTQYF; CDR3 DNA: TGTGCCAGTAGTTGGGGGGAGACAGATACGCAGTATTTT
D gene: .; clone size: .; V gene: TRBV7-2; J gene: TRBJ2-7; CDR3 protein: CASSFDPNSYEQYF; CDR3 DNA: TGTGCCAGCAGCTTCGATCCAAACAGCTACGAGCAGTACTTC
D gene: TRBD1; clone size: .; V gene: TRBV7-9; J gene: TRBJ2-7; CDR3 protein: CASSLSPGQGMYEQYF; CDR3 DNA: TGTGCCAGCAGCTTGTCACCGGGACAGGGGATGTACGAGCAGTACTTC
D gene: .; clone size: .; V gene: TRBV6-6; J gene: TRBJ1-1; CDR3 protein: CASSYQTGNTEAFF; CDR3 DNA: TGTGCCAGCAGTTACCAGACAGGGAACACTGAAGCTTTCTTT
D gene: .; clone size: .; V gene: TRBV6-6; J gene: TRBJ1-4; CDR3 protein: CASSYGGGRVREKLFF; CDR3 DNA: TGTGCCAGCAGTTACGGGGGCGGCAGGGTGCGGGAAAAACTGTTTTTT
D gene: .; clone size: .; V gene: TRBV19; J gene: TRBJ2-2; CDR3 protein: CASSIGGTGELFF; CDR3 DNA: TGTGCCAGTAGTATAGGCGGAACCGGGGAGCTGTTTTTT
D gene: .; clone size: .; V gene: TRBV11-2; J gene: TRBJ2-3; CDR3 protein: CASSFVSDTQYF; CDR3 DNA: TGTGCCAGCAGCTTTGTCTCAGATACGCAGTATTTT
D gene: .; clone size: .; V gene: TRBV19; J gene: TRBJ2-3; CDR3 protein: CASMGGTDTQYF; CDR3 DNA: TGTGCCAGTATGGGGGGTACAGATACGCAGTATTTT
D gene: .; clone size: .; V gene: TRBV4-3; J gene: TRBJ2-1; CDR3 protein: CASSQVTVEQFF; CDR3 DNA: TGCGCCAGCAGCCAAGTAACGGTTGAGCAGTTCTTC
D gene: TRBD1; clone size: .; V gene: TRBV7-9; J gene: TRBJ2-7; CDR3 protein: CASSFTGGASDEQYF; CDR3 DNA: TGTGCCAGCAGCTTTACAGGGGGCGCCTCGGACGAGCAGTACTTC
D gene: .; clone size: .; V gene: TRBV9; J gene: TRBJ2-2; CDR3 protein: CASSVGGGNTGELFF; CDR3 DNA: TGTGCCAGCAGCGTAGGAGGGGGGAACACCGGGGAGCTGTTTTTT
D gene: .; clone size: .; V gene: TRBV6-5; J gene: TRBJ1-1; CDR3 protein: CASRTTMNTEAFF; CDR3 DNA: TGTGCCAGCAGAACTACCATGAACACTGAAGCTTTCTTT
D gene: TRBD2; clone size: .; V gene: TRBV4-1; J gene: TRBJ2-7; CDR3 protein: CASSQNSGRAYEQYF; CDR3 DNA: TGCGCCAGCAGCCAGAATAGCGGGAGGGCCTACGAGCAGTACTTC
D gene: TRBD1; clone size: .; V gene: TRBV29-1; J gene: TRBJ1-1; CDR3 protein: CSAGQARGTEAFF; CDR3 DNA: TGCAGCGCAGGACAGGCCCGGGGCACTGAAGCTTTCTTT
D gene: TRBD1; clone size: .; V gene: TRBV9; J gene: TRBJ2-7; CDR3 protein: CASSVGTRQGAYEQYF; CDR3 DNA: TGTGCCAGCAGCGTAGGAACCCGACAGGGAGCCTACGAGCAGTACTTC
D gene: TRBD2; clone size: .; V gene: TRBV7-7; J gene: TRBJ2-5; CDR3 protein: CASSLVTSGQETQYF; CDR3 DNA: TGTGCCAGCAGCTTAGTTACTAGCGGTCAAGAGACCCAGTACTTC
D gene: TRBD2; clone size: .; V gene: TRBV5-1; J gene: TRBJ2-7; CDR3 protein: CASSLTTSRGGEQYF; CDR3 DNA: TGCGCCAGCAGCTTGACTACCTCTCGGGGGGGCGAGCAGTACTTC
D gene: TRBD1; clone size: .; V gene: TRBV7-6; J gene: TRBJ1-3; CDR3 protein: CASSFFTGGAGNTIYF; CDR3 DNA: TGTGCCAGCAGCTTCTTTACAGGGGGCGCTGGAAACACCATATATTTT
D gene: .; clone size: .; V gene: TRBV23-1; J gene: TRBJ1-5; CDR3 protein: CASSQPGKSNQPQHF; CDR3 DNA: TGCGCCAGCAGTCAGCCAGGGAAAAGCAATCAGCCCCAGCATTTT
D gene: TRBD1; clone size: once; V gene: TRBV6-1; J gene: TRBJ2-5; CDR3 protein: CASSEAGDSAFRETQYF; CDR3 DNA: TGTGCCAGCAGTGAAGCGGGGGACAGCGCCTTCCGAGAGACCCAGTACTTC
D gene: .; clone size: once; V gene: TRBV27; J gene: TRBJ1-1; CDR3 protein: CASSSRAAGEAFF; CDR3 DNA: TGTGCCAGCAGTTCCCGGGCCGCCGGGGAGGCTTTCTTT
D gene: TRBD2; clone size: .; V gene: TRBV18; J gene: TRBJ2-2; CDR3 protein: CASSPGLAVDTGELFF; CDR3 DNA: TGTGCCAGCTCACCGGGGCTAGCGGTCGACACCGGGGAGCTGTTTTTT
D gene: TRBD1; clone size: .; V gene: TRBV28; J gene: TRBJ2-3; CDR3 protein: CASSLRQGPLFQDTQYF; CDR3 DNA: TGTGCCAGCAGTTTAAGACAGGGTCCCTTATTCCAGGATACGCAGTATTTT
D gene: .; clone size: .; V gene: TRBV7-9; J gene: TRBJ2-1; CDR3 protein: CASSQRSRAGEQFF; CDR3 DNA: TGTGCCAGCAGCCAACGCTCACGGGCGGGGGAGCAGTTCTTC
D gene: .; clone size: .; V gene: TRBV30; J gene: TRBJ2-7; CDR3 protein: CAWSMGMSYEQYF; CDR3 DNA: TGTGCCTGGAGTATGGGCATGTCCTACGAGCAGTACTTC
D gene: .; clone size: .; V gene: TRBV29-1; J gene: TRBJ2-1; CDR3 protein: CSVGTTGFGEQFF; CDR3 DNA: TGCAGCGTGGGAACAACAGGGTTCGGGGAGCAGTTCTTC
D gene: TRBD1; clone size: .; V gene: TRBV5-1; J gene: TRBJ2-7; CDR3 protein: CASRPIGTAYEQYF; CDR3 DNA: TGCGCCAGCAGACCCATTGGGACAGCCTACGAGCAGTACTTC
D gene: TRBD1; clone size: .; V gene: TRBV7-9; J gene: TRBJ2-7; CDR3 protein: CASSSTSWTGGDEQYF; CDR3 DNA: TGTGCCAGCAGCTCTACCTCGTGGACAGGGGGCGACGAGCAGTACTTC
D gene: TRBD1; clone size: .; V gene: TRBV5-1; J gene: TRBJ2-4; CDR3 protein: CASSLGQGANIQYF; CDR3 DNA: TGCGCCAGCAGCTTGGGACAGGGGGCCAACATTCAGTACTTC
D gene: .; clone size: .; V gene: TRBV2; J gene: TRBJ2-7; CDR3 protein: CASTDIYEQYF; CDR3 DNA: TGTGCCAGCACTGACATCTACGAGCAGTACTTC
D gene: .; clone size: .; V gene: TRBV6-1; J gene: TRBJ2-4; CDR3 protein: CASSEMGHVWIQYF; CDR3 DNA: TGTGCCAGCAGTGAAATGGGACATGTCTGGATTCAGTACTTC
D gene: TRBD1; clone size: .; V gene: TRBV10-3; J gene: TRBJ2-1; CDR3 protein: CAISEFGTGGNEQFF; CDR3 DNA: TGTGCCATCAGTGAGTTCGGGACAGGGGGGAATGAGCAGTTCTTC
D gene: TRBD1; clone size: .; V gene: TRBV27; J gene: TRBJ2-3; CDR3 protein: CASSFIRGTGPDTQYF; CDR3 DNA: TGTGCCAGCAGTTTCATTCGAGGGACAGGGCCAGATACGCAGTATTTT
D gene: TRBD1; clone size: .; V gene: TRBV7-6; J gene: TRBJ2-1; CDR3 protein: CASSLVNRGLDEQFF; CDR3 DNA: TGTGCCAGCAGCTTAGTAAACAGGGGGTTGGATGAGCAGTTCTTC
D gene: TRBD1; clone size: once; V gene: TRBV5-1; J gene: TRBJ2-7; CDR3 protein: CASSSTGQAVYEQYF; CDR3 DNA: TGCGCCAGCAGCAGCACGGGACAGGCGGTCTACGAGCAGTACTTC
D gene: TRBD2; clone size: .; V gene: TRBV27; J gene: TRBJ2-3; CDR3 protein: CASGSHASGRDTQYF; CDR3 DNA: TGTGCCAGCGGATCACATGCTAGCGGGCGGGATACGCAGTATTTT
D gene: .; clone size: .; V gene: TRBV11-3; J gene: TRBJ2-3; CDR3 protein: CASSPRGRFEDTQYF; CDR3 DNA: TGTGCCAGCAGCCCGAGAGGGAGGTTTGAGGATACGCAGTATTTT
D gene: TRBD1; clone size: once; V gene: TRBV6-5; J gene: TRBJ2-2; CDR3 protein: CASSSGTANTGELFF; CDR3 DNA: TGTGCCAGCAGTTCCGGGACAGCTAACACCGGGGAGCTGTTTTTT
D gene: .; clone size: .; V gene: TRBV6-1; J gene: TRBJ2-7; CDR3 protein: CASRRQANTYEQYF; CDR3 DNA: TGTGCCAGCAGGAGACAGGCCAATACCTACGAGCAGTACTTC
D gene: TRBD2; clone size: .; V gene: TRBV7-9; J gene: TRBJ2-1; CDR3 protein: CASSLAWAGVIDEQFF; CDR3 DNA: TGTGCCAGCAGCTTAGCGTGGGCGGGAGTTATCGATGAGCAGTTCTTC
D gene: .; clone size: .; V gene: TRBV2; J gene: TRBJ1-2; CDR3 protein: CASTRGGNYGYTF; CDR3 DNA: TGTGCCAGCACCCGGGGGGGCAACTATGGCTACACCTTC
D gene: .; clone size: .; V gene: TRBV10-2; J gene: TRBJ1-1; CDR3 protein: CASSESLGPNTEAFF; CDR3 DNA: TGCGCCAGCAGTGAGTCATTGGGGCCGAACACTGAAGCTTTCTTT
D gene: .; clone size: .; V gene: TRBV28; J gene: TRBJ2-2; CDR3 protein: CASSSLGELFF; CDR3 DNA: TGTGCCAGCAGTTCACTCGGGGAGCTGTTTTTT
D gene: TRBD1; clone size: .; V gene: TRBV5-4; J gene: TRBJ1-5; CDR3 protein: CASSSDRGFNQPQHF; CDR3 DNA: TGTGCCAGCAGCTCCGACAGGGGGTTCAATCAGCCCCAGCATTTT
D gene: TRBD2; clone size: .; V gene: TRBV19; J gene: TRBJ2-7; CDR3 protein: CASSIDRDYYEQYF; CDR3 DNA: TGTGCCAGTAGTATAGACAGGGACTACTACGAGCAGTACTTC
D gene: .; clone size: .; V gene: TRBV19; J gene: TRBJ2-7; CDR3 protein: CASSGLRPYEQYF; CDR3 DNA: TGTGCCAGTAGTGGGCTAAGACCTTACGAGCAGTACTTC
D gene: TRBD1; clone size: few; V gene: TRBV7-8; J gene: TRBJ1-3; CDR3 protein: CASSLTTGGFSGNTIYF; CDR3 DNA: TGTGCCAGCAGCTTAACTACAGGGGGGTTCTCTGGAAACACCATATATTTT
D gene: .; clone size: .; V gene: TRBV19; J gene: TRBJ2-1; CDR3 protein: CASRWRGRLSQNDEQFF; CDR3 DNA: TGTGCCAGTAGGTGGAGGGGGCGCCTGAGCCAAAACGATGAGCAGTTCTTC
D gene: .; clone size: .; V gene: TRBV19; J gene: TRBJ2-3; CDR3 protein: CATHRGTTDTQYF; CDR3 DNA: TGTGCCACCCACCGGGGTACCACAGATACGCAGTATTTT
D gene: TRBD2; clone size: once; V gene: TRBV9; J gene: TRBJ2-5; CDR3 protein: CASSVPGLAEETQYF; CDR3 DNA: TGTGCCAGCAGCGTACCGGGACTAGCGGAAGAGACCCAGTACTTC
D gene: TRBD1; clone size: few; V gene: TRBV29-1; J gene: TRBJ2-7; CDR3 protein: CSVGAIRGPTYEQYF; CDR3 DNA: TGCAGCGTTGGGGCAATCAGGGGGCCCACCTACGAGCAGTACTTC
D gene: .; clone size: .; V gene: TRBV19; J gene: TRBJ1-1; CDR3 protein: CASSIGGGQGTEAFF; CDR3 DNA: TGTGCCAGTAGTATAGGAGGGGGACAAGGCACTGAAGCTTTCTTT
D gene: TRBD2; clone size: .; V gene: TRBV7-9; J gene: TRBJ2-7; CDR3 protein: CASSSTSGTFYEQYF; CDR3 DNA: TGTGCCAGCAGCTCGACTAGCGGGACCTTCTACGAGCAGTACTTC
D gene: TRBD1; clone size: .; V gene: TRBV9; J gene: TRBJ2-3; CDR3 protein: CASSVDRGADTQYF; CDR3 DNA: TGTGCCAGCAGCGTGGACAGGGGGGCAGATACGCAGTATTTT
D gene: TRBD1; clone size: once; V gene: TRBV18; J gene: TRBJ1-2; CDR3 protein: CASSPSPTGEGGYTF; CDR3 DNA: TGTGCCAGCTCACCAAGCCCGACAGGGGAGGGAGGCTACACCTTC